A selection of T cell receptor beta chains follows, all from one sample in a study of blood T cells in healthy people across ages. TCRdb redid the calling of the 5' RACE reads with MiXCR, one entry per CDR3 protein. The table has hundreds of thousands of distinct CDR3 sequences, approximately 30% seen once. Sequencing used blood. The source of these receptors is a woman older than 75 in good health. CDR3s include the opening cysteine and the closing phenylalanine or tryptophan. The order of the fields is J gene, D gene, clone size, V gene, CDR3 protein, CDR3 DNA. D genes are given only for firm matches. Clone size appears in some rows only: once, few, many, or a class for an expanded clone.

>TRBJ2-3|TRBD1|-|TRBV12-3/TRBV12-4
CASSLGDRVRTDTQYF
TGTGCCAGCAGTTTAGGGGACAGGGTTAGAACAGATACGCAGTATTTT
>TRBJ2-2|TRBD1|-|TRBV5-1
CASSSGQGAVVYTGGLFF
TGCGCCAGCAGCTCGGGACAGGGGGCTGTGGTATACACCGGGGGGCTGTTTTTT
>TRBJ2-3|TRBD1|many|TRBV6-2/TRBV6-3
CASSNGTGGTDTQYF
TGTGCCAGCAGTAACGGGACAGGGGGTACAGATACGCAGTATTTT
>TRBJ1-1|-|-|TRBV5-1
CASSQRTGMNTEAFF
TGCGCCAGCAGCCAACGGACGGGAATGAACACTGAAGCTTTCTTT
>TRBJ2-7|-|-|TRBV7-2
CASSLAVLAYEQYF
TGTGCCAGCAGCTTAGCGGTCCTGGCCTACGAGCAGTACTTC
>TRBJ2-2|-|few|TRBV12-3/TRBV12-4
CASSTPGPGELFF
TGTGCCAGCAGCACACCAGGGCCCGGGGAGCTGTTTTTT
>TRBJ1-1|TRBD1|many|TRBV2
CASSEAGQGDNTEAFF
TGTGCCAGCAGTGAAGCGGGACAGGGAGATAACACTGAAGCTTTCTTT
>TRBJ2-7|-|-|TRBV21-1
CASSNQSRYEQYF
TGTGCCAGCAGCAATCAATCAAGATACGAGCAGTACTTC
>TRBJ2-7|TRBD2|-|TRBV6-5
CASSYSQGPSGGVYEQYF
TGTGCCAGCAGTTACTCTCAGGGCCCTAGCGGGGGGGTTTACGAGCAGTACTTC
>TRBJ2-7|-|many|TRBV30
CAWRQQGDEQYF
TGTGCCTGGAGACAACAGGGTGACGAGCAGTACTTC
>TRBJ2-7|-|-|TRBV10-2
CASSEPLSWTVRGEQYF
TGCGCCAGCAGTGAGCCCTTGAGCTGGACAGTGAGGGGCGAGCAGTACTTC
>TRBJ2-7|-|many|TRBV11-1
CASSLSGGGGYEQYF
TGTGCCAGCAGCTTAAGCGGCGGGGGCGGCTACGAGCAGTACTTC
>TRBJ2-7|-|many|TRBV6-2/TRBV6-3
CASSYLPGITYEQYF
TGTGCCAGCAGTTACCTACCAGGGATCACCTACGAGCAGTACTTC
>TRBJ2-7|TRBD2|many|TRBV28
CASSSLASGGTYSYEQYF
TGTGCCAGCAGTTCCCTGGCTAGCGGGGGGACATACTCCTACGAGCAGTACTTC
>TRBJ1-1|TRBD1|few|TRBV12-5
CASGLSRQGPFETEAFF
TGTGCTAGTGGTTTGTCGCGACAGGGGCCGTTTGAGACTGAAGCTTTCTTT
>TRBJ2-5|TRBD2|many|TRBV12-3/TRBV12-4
CASTHSGGVKTQYF
TGTGCCAGCACCCATAGCGGGGGGGTTAAGACCCAGTACTTC
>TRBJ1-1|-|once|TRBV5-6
CASSWDTTMNAEAFF
TGTGCCAGCAGCTGGGACACGACAATGAACGCTGAAGCTTTCTTT
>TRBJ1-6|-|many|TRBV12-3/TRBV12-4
CASRAGRHNSPLHF
TGTGCCAGCAGGGCCGGGAGGCATAATTCACCCCTCCACTTT
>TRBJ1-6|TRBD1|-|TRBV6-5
CASSGRTGNSPLHF
TGTGCCAGCAGCGGCCGGACAGGGAATTCACCCCTCCACTTT
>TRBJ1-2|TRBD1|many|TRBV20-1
CSGGTGGSYGYTF
TGCAGTGGAGGGACAGGGGGCAGCTATGGCTACACCTTC
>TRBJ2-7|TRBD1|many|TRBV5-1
CASSRAWDRGTYEQYF
TGCGCCAGCAGTCGCGCGTGGGACAGGGGGACCTACGAGCAGTACTTC
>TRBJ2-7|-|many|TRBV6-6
CASSYADYEQYF
TGTGCCAGCAGTTACGCTGACTACGAGCAGTACTTC
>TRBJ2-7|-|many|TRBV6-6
CASSYSDRTSYEQYF
TGTGCCAGCAGTTACTCGGACCGAACCTCCTACGAGCAGTACTTC
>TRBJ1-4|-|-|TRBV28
CASSSDSEKLFF
TGTGCCAGCAGTTCAGACAGTGAAAAACTGTTTTTT
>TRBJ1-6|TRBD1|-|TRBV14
CASSQETGGNSPLHF
TGTGCCAGCAGCCAAGAAACAGGGGGCAATTCACCCCTCCACTTT
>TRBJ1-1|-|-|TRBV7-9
CASSLRPGEAFF
TGTGCCAGCAGCTTACGCCCAGGTGAAGCTTTCTTT
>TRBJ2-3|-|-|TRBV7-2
CASSQPGASDTQYF
TGTGCCAGCAGCCAACCGGGGGCCTCAGATACGCAGTATTTT
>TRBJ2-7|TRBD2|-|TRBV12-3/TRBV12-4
CASSLQRAGEIKYF
TGTGCCAGCAGTTTGCAGCGAGCGGGGGAAATTAAGTACTTC
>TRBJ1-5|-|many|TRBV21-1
CASSNRSYSNQPQHF
TGTGCCAGCAGCAACCGGAGTTATAGCAATCAGCCCCAGCATTTT
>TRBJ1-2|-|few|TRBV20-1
CSARVTRGYTF
TGCAGTGCTAGAGTTACGAGGGGCTACACCTTC
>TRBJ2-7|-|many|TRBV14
CASSRQGVYEQYF
TGTGCCAGCAGCCGGCAAGGGGTCTACGAGCAGTACTTC
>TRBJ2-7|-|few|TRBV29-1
CSVGTVYFYEQYF
TGCAGCGTTGGGACAGTTTATTTCTACGAGCAGTACTTC
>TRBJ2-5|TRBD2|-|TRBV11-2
CASSVIAGGPGTQYF
TGTGCCAGCAGCGTGATAGCGGGGGGCCCAGGGACCCAGTACTTC
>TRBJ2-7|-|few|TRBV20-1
CSARRGAQTYEQYF
TGCAGTGCTAGAAGGGGGGCACAGACCTACGAGCAGTACTTC
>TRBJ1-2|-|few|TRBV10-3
CAISGVGNGYTF
TGTGCCATCAGTGGTGTTGGGAATGGCTACACCTTC
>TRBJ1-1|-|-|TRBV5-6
CASSWVGQVAFF
TGTGCCAGCAGCTGGGTAGGGCAAGTGGCTTTCTTT
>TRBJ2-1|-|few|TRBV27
CASSLAGQKNSYEQFF
TGTGCCAGCAGTTTGGCGGGACAGAAGAACTCCTACGAGCAGTTCTTC
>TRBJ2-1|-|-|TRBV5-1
CASSLEGDGSYNEQFF
TGCGCCAGCAGCTTGGAGGGGGATGGCTCCTACAATGAGCAGTTCTTC
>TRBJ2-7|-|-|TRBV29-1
CSVLEHEQYF
TGCAGCGTTCTAGAACACGAGCAGTACTTC
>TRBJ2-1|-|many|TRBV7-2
CASSPGGTAYNEQFF
TGTGCCAGCAGCCCAGGCGGGACCGCTTACAATGAGCAGTTCTTC
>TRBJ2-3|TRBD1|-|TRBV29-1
CSGSPGGIVTDTQYF
TGCAGCGGATCACCAGGGGGTATAGTAACAGATACGCAGTATTTT
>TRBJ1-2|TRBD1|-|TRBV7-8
CASSLRGADRPYGYTF
TGTGCCAGCAGCTTAAGGGGGGCGGACAGGCCTTATGGCTACACCTTC
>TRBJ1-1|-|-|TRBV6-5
CASIRQGDTEAFF
TGTGCCAGCATTCGACAAGGAGACACTGAAGCTTTCTTT
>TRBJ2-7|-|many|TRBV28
CASSFEGNPAYEQYF
TGTGCCAGCAGTTTTGAGGGTAACCCTGCCTACGAGCAGTACTTC
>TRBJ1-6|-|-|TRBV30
CAWSVLSINSPLHF
TGTGCCTGGAGTGTACTCAGTATCAATTCACCCCTCCACTTT
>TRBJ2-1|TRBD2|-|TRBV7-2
CASSLGLASSNEQFF
TGTGCCAGCAGCTTGGGACTAGCGTCTTCCAATGAGCAGTTCTTC
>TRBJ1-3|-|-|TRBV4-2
CASSYRGNTIYF
TGTGCCAGCAGCTACAGGGGAAACACCATATATTTT
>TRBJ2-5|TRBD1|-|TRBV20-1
CSARDMTGVVETQYF
TGCAGTGCTAGAGATATGACAGGGGTTGTAGAGACCCAGTACTTC
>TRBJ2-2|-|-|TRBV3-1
CASSQRGVFTGELFF
TGTGCCAGCAGCCAACGCGGGGTTTTCACCGGGGAGCTGTTTTTT
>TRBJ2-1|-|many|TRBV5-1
CASSLVGEPYNEQFF
TGCGCCAGCAGCTTGGTGGGGGAACCCTACAATGAGCAGTTCTTC
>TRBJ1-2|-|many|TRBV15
CATSSGGGSNYGYTF
TGTGCCACCAGCAGTGGGGGGGGGTCTAACTATGGCTACACCTTC
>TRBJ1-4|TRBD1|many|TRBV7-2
CASSQTGGAYEKLFF
TGTGCCAGCAGCCAGACAGGGGGCGCTTATGAAAAACTGTTTTTT
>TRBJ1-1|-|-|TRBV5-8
CASSFRYADSEAFF
TGTGCCAGCAGCTTCCGTTACGCCGACAGTGAAGCTTTCTTT
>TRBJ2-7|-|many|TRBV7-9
CASSLTEIRGYEQYF
TGTGCCAGCAGCTTAACGGAAATCAGGGGCTACGAGCAGTACTTC
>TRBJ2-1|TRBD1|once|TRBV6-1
CATSGKGQGDNEQFF
TGTGCCACCAGTGGAAAGGGGCAGGGGGACAATGAGCAGTTCTTC